Below, 32 T cell receptor beta chains from the same sample are listed, as sequenced in a study of blood T cell repertoires in COVID-19. The data were produced by immunoSEQ multiplex PCR, yet TCRdb's version contains in-frame clones alone and is incomplete. The table has 350,000 to 450,000 clones, about 89% seen once; the top ten hold 0.86%. The specimen sequenced was PBMCs or T cells enriched from blood (not recorded which). These receptors were taken from a woman between 40 and 50 years old who had been exposed to COVID-19.

This sequence joins TRBV19 and TRBJ1-5; D gene unclear. The length of the CDR3 is 14 residues. Germline CDR1 is LNHDA and CDR2 is SQIVND (reference sequence). V dropped 7 bases and J dropped 1 base, with 11 bases sitting between them. The CDR3 region is CASTVTRSNQPQHF. The CDR3 DNA sequence: TGTGCCAGTACCGTAACCAGGAGCAATCAGCCCCAGCATTTT.

CDR3 loop: CASLPTGFPGYTF. DNA for the CDR3: TGTGCCAGCCTCCCTACAGGTTTCCCTGGCTACACCTTC. This chain uses TRBV7-3 with TRBJ1-2; D possibly corresponds to TRBD1 (5 bases). V was cut by 8 bases and J by 7 bases, with 17 bases left in between. This CDR3 has 13 residues. Germline CDR1 SGHTA, CDR2 FQGTGA. The full variable domain, completed using reference TRBV7-3 and TRBJ1-2, is GAGVSQTPSNKVTEKGKYVELRCDPISGHTALYWYRQSLGQGPEFLIYFQGTGAADDSGLPNDRFFAVRPEGSVSTLKIQRTERGDSAVYLCASLPTGFPGYTFGSGTRLTVV.

This chain links TRBV18 with TRBJ2-1; 8 nucleotides match TRBD2. The CDR3 has 14 amino acids. Losses at the gene ends were 5 bases for V and 6 bases for J; bases not matched to a gene: 6. Per the germline V gene, CDR1 is KGHSH and CDR2 is LQKENI. CDR3 sequence reads: CASSTGTRTNEQFF. The CDR3 nucleotides read TGTGCCAGCTCAACCGGGACTAGAACCAATGAGCAGTTCTTC.

This chain uses TRBV7-6 with TRBJ1-4, with TRBD1 matching over 7 bases. Germline-derived CDR1 and CDR2 are SGHVS and FNYEAQ. This CDR3 spans 16 amino acids. V lost 5 bases and J lost 5; bases outside the gene matches: 11. As DNA, the CDR3 is TGTGCCAGCAGCGAACTCTCCGGGACAGTGAATGAAAAACTGTTTTTT. It encodes CASSELSGTVNEKLFF.

This rearrangement joins TRBV7-2 to TRBJ1-3; the D is unclear. V was cut by 4 bases and J by 4 bases, with 23 bases left in between. The length of the CDR3 is 18 residues. Germline-derived CDR1 and CDR2 are SGHTA and FQGNSA. CDR3 amino acids: CASSSSGSGAPSGNTIYF. DNA for the CDR3: TGTGCCAGCAGCTCGTCCGGTAGCGGCGCACCGAGCGGAAACACCATATATTTT.

This chain connects TRBV4-1 to TRBJ1-5; D is undetermined. Trimming took off 4 bases at V and 7 bases at J, with 14 bases between the two ends. This CDR3 has 14 residues. Germline V gene lookup returns CDR1 MGHRA and CDR2 YSYEKL. In DNA, the CDR3 is TGCGCCAGCAGCCCCTCTGGAGGGCCCCAGCCCCAGCATTTT. Translating gives CASSPSGGPQPQHF.

The chain is built from TRBV24-1 and TRBJ2-3, with 7 positions matching TRBD2. The CDR3 spans 17 residues. V was pared by 4 bases and J by 0 bases, with 9 bases of the junction left unmatched. The germline gives CDR1 KGHDR, CDR2 SFDVKD. The CDR3: CATSELAGSASTDTQYF. The CDR3, as DNA: TGTGCCACCAGTGAGTTAGCGGGCAGCGCTAGCACAGATACGCAGTATTTT.

The CDR3 is CASSLLAGDGEQFF. The CDR3 DNA reads as TGCGCCAGCAGCTTACTAGCGGGAGATGGTGAGCAGTTCTTC. The chain employs TRBV5-1 and TRBJ2-1; 11 bases align to TRBD2. The CDR3 covers 14 residues. Germline CDR1 and CDR2: SGHRS and YFSETQ. The junction had 4 bases not matched to a gene; V was cut back by 2 bases and J by 9 bases.

The chain couples TRBV27 to TRBJ2-2; TRBD2 aligns across 9 bases. CDR1 MNHEY and CDR2 SMNVEV come from the germline V gene (reference sequence). J gave up 5 bases and V 8 bases, and 9 bases lay outside the gene matches. The CDR3 is 15 amino acids. CDR3 sequence: CASRRLADTTGELFF. CDR3 nucleotides: TGTGCCAGCCGAAGACTAGCGGATACGACCGGGGAGCTGTTTTTT.

This chain joins TRBV27 and TRBJ1-6; 7 bases fit TRBD1. Trimming took 4 bases from V and 8 from J; bases not matched to a gene: 8. The germline V gene has CDR1 MNHEY and CDR2 SMNVEV (reference sequence). This CDR3 spans 15 amino acids. This CDR3 is CASSYLRGADSPLHF. CDR3 bases: TGTGCCAGCAGTTATCTCAGGGGGGCGGATTCACCCCTCCACTTT.

The chain links TRBV27 to TRBJ2-7; D is possibly TRBD1 (5 bases). V shed 4 bases and J shed 2 bases, with 12 bases lying between them. Germline V CDR1 and CDR2: MNHEY, SMNVEV (reference sequence). This CDR3 region has 14 residues. CDR3 sequence: CASSSGRVPYEQYF. The CDR3 coding sequence is TGTGCCAGCAGTTCGGGCAGGGTCCCCTACGAGCAGTACTTC.

The chain is built from TRBV6-5 and TRBJ1-5, with D perhaps TRBD1 (6 bases). The V gene lost 5 bases and the J gene lost 3 bases, with 8 bases spanning the gap. Germline assignment: CDR1 MNHEY and CDR2 SVGAGI. The CDR3 has 13 amino acids. The CDR3 sequence: CASSRQVNQPQHF. The CDR3 nucleotides read TGTGCCAGCAGTCGACAGGTCAATCAGCCCCAGCATTTT.

The rearrangement links TRBV18 to TRBJ2-5; 8 nucleotides match TRBD2. CDR1 and CDR2 (germline): KGHSH, LQKENI. This CDR3 contains 16 residues. Trimming at V came to 1 base and at J to 1 base, leaving 5 bases not matched to a gene. The CDR3 loop is CASSPQSGGLQETQYF. CDR3 coding DNA: TGTGCCAGCTCACCACAGTCGGGGGGGCTCCAAGAGACCCAGTACTTC. Complete variable domain (other parts from reference TRBV18 and TRBJ2-5): NAGVMQNPRHLVRRRGQEARLRCSPMKGHSHVYWYRQLPEEGLKFMVYLQKENIIDESGMPKERFSAEFPKEGPSILRIQQVVRGDSAAYFCASSPQSGGLQETQYFGPGTRLLVL.

This clone appeared a single time. The chain has TRBV4-1 and TRBJ1-4; maybe TRBD1 (6 bases). The CDR3 runs to 17 residues. V shed 4 bases and J shed 0 bases, with 15 bases lying between them. Germline assignment: CDR1 MGHRA and CDR2 YSYEKL. This CDR3 reads CASSPGTRFATNEKLFF. The CDR3 coding sequence is TGCGCCAGCAGCCCCGGGACACGATTTGCAACTAATGAAAAACTGTTTTTT.

The genes are TRBV15 and TRBJ1-2; 8 bases match TRBD1. The CDR3 covers 15 residues. The J segment lost 3 bases and the V segment lost 6 bases, leaving 9 bases of the junction unmatched. Germline assignment: CDR1 LNHNV and CDR2 YYDKDF (reference sequence). This chain's CDR3 is CATRRNRGIDYGYTF. The CDR3 DNA sequence: TGTGCCACCAGGAGGAACAGGGGGATCGACTATGGCTACACCTTC.

This sequence joins TRBV7-9 and TRBJ1-1; weak D call: TRBD1 (5 bases). V shed 3 bases and J shed 7 bases, with 12 bases lying between them. The CDR3 is 13 residues long. Germline V lookup: CDR1 SEHNR, CDR2 FQNEAQ (reference sequence). CDR3 amino acids: CASSFAGSYEAFF. The CDR3, as DNA: TGTGCCAGCAGCTTCGCAGGGTCGTATGAAGCTTTCTTT.

V gene TRBV12-3 or TRBV12-4 combines with J gene TRBJ1-6, with D unclear. This CDR3 region has 12 residues. Trimming cost V 2 bases and J 10 bases, with 6 bases left between them. DNA of the CDR3: TGTGCCAGCAGTTTAAACAGATCACCCCTCCACTTT. This encodes CASSLNRSPLHF.

The V gene is TRBV4-1, the J gene TRBJ2-5, with 8 bases identical to TRBD2. This CDR3 comprises 15 residues. CDR1 is MGHRA and CDR2 is YSYEKL in the germline V gene. With V trimmed by 7 bases and J by 1 base, 8 bases remained unmatched. As DNA, the CDR3 is TGCGCCAGCACGTTAATAGCGGGATTCCAAGAGACCCAGTACTTC. Translation: CASTLIAGFQETQYF.

The rearrangement joins TRBV5-5 to TRBJ1-4, with 7 bases that match TRBD1. Trimming cost V 4 bases and J 7 bases; bases outside gene matches: 1. Germline values: CDR1 SGHKS, CDR2 YYEKEE (reference sequence). CDR3 length equals 12 residues. CDR3 nucleotides: TGTGCCAGCAGCCGACAGGGTGAAAAACTGTTTTTT. It codes for CASSRQGEKLFF.

The chain links TRBV5-1 to TRBJ1-1, with D unresolved. The germline V gene has CDR1 SGHRS and CDR2 YFSETQ. V was shortened by 0 bases and J by 5 bases, with 8 bases between the two germline ends. CDR3 length equals 13 residues. The CDR3 region is CASSLVDSTEAFF. The CDR3 coding sequence is TGCGCCAGCAGCTTGGTCGACTCGACTGAAGCTTTCTTT.

The CDR3 is CASSLPQGLAGVNEQFF. CDR3 DNA sequence: TGTGCCAGCAGCTTACCTCAGGGACTAGCGGGAGTTAATGAGCAGTTCTTC. The gene calls are TRBV11-3 and TRBJ2-1, with TRBD2 identical over 14 bases. The CDR3 covers 17 residues. In germline, CDR1 is SGHNT, CDR2 YENEEA. Germline trimming cut 2 bases from V and 7 bases from J; bases unmatched to any gene: 7.

The chain has TRBV30 and TRBJ2-7; tentative D call: TRBD1 (5 bases). Germline assignment: CDR1 GTSNPN and CDR2 SVGIG (reference sequence). Trimming pared 0 bases from V and 6 bases from J, leaving 12 bases between. The CDR3 sequence is 13 residues long. The CDR3 nucleotides read TGTGCCTGGAGTGTACACGACAGCTCCGAGCAGTACTTC. Amino acids: CAWSVHDSSEQYF.

This clone appeared once. V and J are TRBV18 and TRBJ1-1; 12 bases fit TRBD1. The ends lost 5 bases at V and 11 bases at J; junction bases unmatched: 6. Germline loops: CDR1 KGHSH, CDR2 LQKENI. The CDR3 has 13 amino acids. The CDR3 reads CASSAGTGGEAFF. CDR3 DNA: TGTGCCAGCTCAGCCGGGACAGGGGGCGAGGCTTTCTTT.

In its sample, this clone was seen once. The chain combines TRBV5-1 with TRBJ1-2; 10 bases align to TRBD1. CDR3 size: 14 residues. Germline V gene sequence: CDR1 SGHRS, CDR2 YFSETQ. V was clipped by 4 bases and J by 13 bases; unmatched bases: 13. The DNA of the CDR3 is TGCGCCAGCAGCCCCGGGACAGGGGACGGGTTCACCACCTTC. It yields the protein CASSPGTGDGFTTF.

V and J are TRBV5-4 and TRBJ1-2, with D unresolved. The CDR3 is 15 residues long. Trimming pared 0 bases from V and 2 bases from J, leaving 11 bases between. From germline, CDR1 is SGHNT and CDR2 YYREEE (reference sequence). The CDR3 reads CASSLVGVLNYGYTF. The CDR3 DNA reads TGTGCCAGCAGCTTGGTAGGAGTTTTAAACTATGGCTACACCTTC.

This clone occurred once. The CDR3 region has the DNA TGTGCCACGCGGGACAGGGGGGGTTTTAACTATGGCTACACCTTC. Its translation: CATRDRGGFNYGYTF. The V gene is TRBV6-5, the J gene TRBJ1-2, with 11 bases matching TRBD1. The junction had 8 bases not matched to a gene; V was cut back by 10 bases and J by 1 base. The CDR3 contains 15 residues. Germline V CDR1 and CDR2: MNHEY, SVGAGI.

V is TRBV6-1 and J is TRBJ1-5; maybe TRBD1 (5 bases). Between the trimmed V and J ends, which lost 7 bases and 1 base, there was a span of 11 bases. CDR1 MNHNS and CDR2 SASEGT come from the germline V gene. The CDR3 is 14 residues long. The CDR3 DNA reads as TGTGCCAGCAACCCGACAGCGAGCAATCAGCCCCAGCATTTT. Translating gives CASNPTASNQPQHF.

This chain joins TRBV2 and TRBJ2-3, with D perhaps matching TRBD1 (6 bases). The CDR3 contains 16 residues. Germline V gene data show CDR1 as SNHLY and CDR2 as FYNNEI. V lost 6 bases and J 5 bases, leaving 21 bases between the germline ends. DNA for the CDR3: TGTGCCAGCAGCTTAGCTCCAGGGGTCGATAGAGATACGCAGTATTTT. It is translated as CASSLAPGVDRDTQYF.

J is TRBJ1-2 and V is TRBV18; no definite D call. Trimming took 6 bases from V and 10 from J, leaving 12 bases between them. Germline V gives CDR1 KGHSH, CDR2 LQKENI. The CDR3 consists of 11 residues. The CDR3 DNA is TGTGCCAGCTCCGTCGAGGATGTCTACACCTTC. Translating it yields CASSVEDVYTF. Supplemented by reference TRBV18 and TRBJ1-2, the full variable domain reads NAGVMQNPRHLVRRRGQEARLRCSPMKGHSHVYWYRQLPEEGLKFMVYLQKENIIDESGMPKERFSAEFPKEGPSILRIQQVVRGDSAAYFCASSVEDVYTFGSGTRLTVV.

The genes are TRBV3-1 (or the pseudogene TRBV3-2) and TRBJ2-5, with 9 positions matching TRBD2. V lost 4 bases to trimming and J lost 5 bases; unmatched junction nucleotides: 11. CDR1 LGHDT and CDR2 YNNKEL come from the germline V gene (reference sequence). This CDR3 spans 16 amino acids. This CDR3 reads CASSLSISGRGETQYF. CDR3 bases: TGTGCCAGCAGCCTCTCAATTAGCGGGAGAGGGGAGACCCAGTACTTC.

The gene calls are TRBV6-2 or TRBV6-3 and TRBJ1-1, with D perhaps matching TRBD1 (5 bases). V lost 5 bases to trimming and J lost 6 bases, with 13 bases between them. The germline gives CDR1 MNHEY, CDR2 SVGEGT. The CDR3 contains 13 residues. The chain's CDR3 is CASSPGMGAEAFF. CDR3 coding DNA: TGTGCCAGCAGTCCAGGGATGGGCGCTGAAGCTTTCTTT.

This clone was seen once. CDR3 coding DNA: TGTGCCAGCAGTCCAGCAGGGGGCGTCTCTGGGGCCAACGTCCTGACTTTC. It yields the protein CASSPAGGVSGANVLTF. This chain links TRBV6-4 with TRBJ2-6; 8 positions agree with TRBD1. The V segment lost 5 bases and the J segment 0 bases; nucleotides outside the gene matches: 6. CDR3 length: 17 amino acids. Germline V gene data show CDR1 as MRHNA and CDR2 as SNTAGT.